This entry is about one TCR beta chain. The antigen is undetermined. The data belong to a study of CD8 T cells in ankylosing spondylitis. Study findings and constraints: Previously reported in reactive arthritis synovial fluid and blood were some of the motif variants. What appeared characteristic of ankylosing spondylitis blood was a TCR beta motif of about eight highly homologous variants. Enrichment of disease-linked clones was reportedly significant in matched ankylosing spondylitis synovial fluid.

Germline V gives CDR1 GTSNPN, CDR2 SVGIG (reference sequence). V was pared by 2 bases and J by 8 bases, with 15 bases between. The CDR3 runs to 14 residues. By quantitative 5'-RACE with molecular barcodes, the TCR beta libraries were made. From the 5' RACE reads, TCRdb called clonotypes with MiXCR, one entry per CDR3 protein. The sample records 100,000 or so distinct CDR3 sequences, about 8.3% being singletons. Sequencing input: blood, either unsorted or a sorted T cell fraction (not recorded which). The rearrangement links TRBV30 to TRBJ2-2, with D unclear. The receptor's source is a male donor with ankylosing spondylitis. The CDR3 DNA reads TGTGCCTGGAGTCCCGAAACGTTGTCGGGGGAGCTGTTTTTT. This gives the protein CAWSPETLSGELFF.